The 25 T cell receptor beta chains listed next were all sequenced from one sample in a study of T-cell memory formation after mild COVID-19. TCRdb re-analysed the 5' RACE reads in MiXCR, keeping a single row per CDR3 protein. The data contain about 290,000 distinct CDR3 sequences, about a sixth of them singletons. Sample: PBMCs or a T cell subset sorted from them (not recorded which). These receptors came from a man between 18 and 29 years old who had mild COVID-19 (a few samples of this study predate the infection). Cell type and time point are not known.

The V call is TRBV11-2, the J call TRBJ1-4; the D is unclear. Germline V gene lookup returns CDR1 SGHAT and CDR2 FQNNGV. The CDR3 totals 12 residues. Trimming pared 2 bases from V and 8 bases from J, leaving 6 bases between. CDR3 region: CASSLNREKLFF. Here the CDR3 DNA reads TGTGCCAGCAGCTTAAATCGAGAAAAACTGTTTTTT.

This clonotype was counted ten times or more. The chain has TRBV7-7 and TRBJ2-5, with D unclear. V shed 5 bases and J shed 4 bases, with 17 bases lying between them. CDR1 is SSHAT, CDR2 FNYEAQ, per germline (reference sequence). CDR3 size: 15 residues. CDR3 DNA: TGTGCCAGCAGCCGATATTTTGAAGGGCGAGAGACCCAGTACTTC. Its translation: CASSRYFEGRETQYF. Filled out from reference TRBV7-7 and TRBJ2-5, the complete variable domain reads GAGVSQSPRYKVTKRGQDVTLRCDPISSHATLYWYQQALGQGPEFLTYFNYEAQPDKSGLPSDRFSAERPEGSISTLTIQRTEQRDSAMYRCASSRYFEGRETQYFGPGTRLLVL.

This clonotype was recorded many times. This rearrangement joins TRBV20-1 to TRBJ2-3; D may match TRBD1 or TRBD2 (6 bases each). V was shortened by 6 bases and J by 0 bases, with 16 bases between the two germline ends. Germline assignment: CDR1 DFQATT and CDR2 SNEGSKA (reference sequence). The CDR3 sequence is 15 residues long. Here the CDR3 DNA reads TGCAGTGCCTGGACCGGGGGCTCTAGCACAGATACGCAGTATTTT. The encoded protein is CSAWTGGSSTDTQYF.

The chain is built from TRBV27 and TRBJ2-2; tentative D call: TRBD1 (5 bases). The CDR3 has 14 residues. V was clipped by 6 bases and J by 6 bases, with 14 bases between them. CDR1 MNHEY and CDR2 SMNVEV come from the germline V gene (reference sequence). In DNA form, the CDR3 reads TGTGCCAGCAGCTGGACAAGGATTGCCGGGGAGCTGTTTTTT. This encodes CASSWTRIAGELFF.

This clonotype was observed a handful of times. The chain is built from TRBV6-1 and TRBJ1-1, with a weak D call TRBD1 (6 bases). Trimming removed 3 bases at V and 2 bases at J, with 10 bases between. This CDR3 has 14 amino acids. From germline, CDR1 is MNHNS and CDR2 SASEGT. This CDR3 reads CASSEGTTNTEAFF. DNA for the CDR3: TGTGCCAGCAGTGAGGGGACAACTAACACTGAAGCTTTCTTT.

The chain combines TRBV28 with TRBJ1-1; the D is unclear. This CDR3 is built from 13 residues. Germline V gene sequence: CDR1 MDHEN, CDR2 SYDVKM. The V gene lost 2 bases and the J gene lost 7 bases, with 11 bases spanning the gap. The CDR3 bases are TGTGCCAGCAGTTTAGTTGGGGAAGGTGAAGCTTTCTTT. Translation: CASSLVGEGEAFF.

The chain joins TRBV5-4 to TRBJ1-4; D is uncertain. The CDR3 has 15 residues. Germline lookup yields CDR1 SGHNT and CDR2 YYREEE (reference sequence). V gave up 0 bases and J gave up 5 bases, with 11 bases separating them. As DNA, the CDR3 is TGTGCCAGCAGCTTGGGAGCCGGGAGAAATGAAAAACTGTTTTTT. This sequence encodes CASSLGAGRNEKLFF.

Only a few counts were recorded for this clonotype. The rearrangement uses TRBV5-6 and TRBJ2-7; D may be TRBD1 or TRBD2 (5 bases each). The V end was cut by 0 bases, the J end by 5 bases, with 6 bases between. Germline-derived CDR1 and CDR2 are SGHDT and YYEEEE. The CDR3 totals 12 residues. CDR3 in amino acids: CASSLVGHEQYV. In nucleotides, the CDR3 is TGTGCCAGCAGCTTGGTGGGACACGAGCAGTACGTC.

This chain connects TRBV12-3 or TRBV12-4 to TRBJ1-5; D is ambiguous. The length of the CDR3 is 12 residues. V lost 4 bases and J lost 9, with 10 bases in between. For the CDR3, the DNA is TGTGCCAGCAGTTCCTCGGAGGGGCCCCAGCATTTT. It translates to CASSSSEGPQHF.

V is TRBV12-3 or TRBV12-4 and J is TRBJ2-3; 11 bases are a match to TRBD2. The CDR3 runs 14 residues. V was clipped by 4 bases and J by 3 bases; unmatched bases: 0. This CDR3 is CASSWTSGTDTQYF. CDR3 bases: TGTGCCAGCAGTTGGACTAGCGGGACAGATACGCAGTATTTT.

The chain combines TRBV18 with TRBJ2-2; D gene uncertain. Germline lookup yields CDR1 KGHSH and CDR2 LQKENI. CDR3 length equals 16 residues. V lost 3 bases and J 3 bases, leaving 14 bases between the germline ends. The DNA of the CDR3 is TGTGCCAGCTCACCGTTCACGGCCGGAGACACCGGGGAGCTGTTTTTT. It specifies CASSPFTAGDTGELFF.

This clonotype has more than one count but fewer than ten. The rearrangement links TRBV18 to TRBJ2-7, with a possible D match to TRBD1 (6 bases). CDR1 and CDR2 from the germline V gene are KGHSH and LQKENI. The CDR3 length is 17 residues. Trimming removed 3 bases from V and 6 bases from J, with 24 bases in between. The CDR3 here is CASSPTPGQGIAGEQYF. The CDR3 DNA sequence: TGTGCCAGCTCACCGACCCCAGGGCAGGGGATTGCGGGCGAGCAGTACTTC. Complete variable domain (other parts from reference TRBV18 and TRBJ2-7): NAGVMQNPRHLVRRRGQEARLRCSPMKGHSHVYWYRQLPEEGLKFMVYLQKENIIDESGMPKERFSAEFPKEGPSILRIQQVVRGDSAAYFCASSPTPGQGIAGEQYFGPGTRLTVT.

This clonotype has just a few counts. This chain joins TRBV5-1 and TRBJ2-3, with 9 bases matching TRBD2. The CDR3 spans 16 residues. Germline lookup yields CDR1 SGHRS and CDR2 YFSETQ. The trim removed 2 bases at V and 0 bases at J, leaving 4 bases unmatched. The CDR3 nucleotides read TGCGCCAGCAGCTTTCAAGCGGGGGGAAGCACAGATACGCAGTATTTT. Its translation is CASSFQAGGSTDTQYF.

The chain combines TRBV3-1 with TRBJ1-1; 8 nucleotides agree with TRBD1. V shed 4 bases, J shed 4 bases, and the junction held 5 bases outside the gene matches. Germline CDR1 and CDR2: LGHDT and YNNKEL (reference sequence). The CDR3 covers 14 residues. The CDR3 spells CASSPGQGFTEAFF. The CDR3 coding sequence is TGTGCCAGCAGCCCCGGACAGGGATTCACTGAAGCTTTCTTT.

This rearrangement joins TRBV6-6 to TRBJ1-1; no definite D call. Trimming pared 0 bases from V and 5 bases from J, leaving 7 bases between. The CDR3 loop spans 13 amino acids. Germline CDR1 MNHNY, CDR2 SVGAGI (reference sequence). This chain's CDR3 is CASSYSGRTEAFF. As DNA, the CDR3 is TGTGCCAGCAGTTACTCAGGGCGGACTGAAGCTTTCTTT.

The CDR3 DNA is TGCGCCAGCAGCTTCCGTTCAGGGGACGAGACCCAGTACTTC. This codes for CASSFRSGDETQYF. The chain couples TRBV5-1 to TRBJ2-5, with a tentative D call TRBD1 (6 bases). The CDR3 is 14 residues long. The V gene lost 2 bases and the J gene lost 5 bases, with 13 bases spanning the gap. Germline V gene data show CDR1 as SGHRS and CDR2 as YFSETQ.

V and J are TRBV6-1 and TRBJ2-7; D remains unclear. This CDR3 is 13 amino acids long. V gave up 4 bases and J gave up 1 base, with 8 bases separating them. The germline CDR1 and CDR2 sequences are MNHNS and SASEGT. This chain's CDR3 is CASSGRGSYEQYV. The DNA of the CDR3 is TGTGCCAGCAGTGGTCGCGGATCCTACGAGCAGTACGTC.

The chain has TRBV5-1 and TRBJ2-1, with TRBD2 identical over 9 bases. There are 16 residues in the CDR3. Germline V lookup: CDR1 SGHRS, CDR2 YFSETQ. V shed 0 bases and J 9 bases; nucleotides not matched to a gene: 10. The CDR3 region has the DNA TGCGCCAGCAGCTTGGATGTTGGCGGGGGGGCCACTGAGCAGTTCTTC. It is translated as CASSLDVGGGATEQFF.

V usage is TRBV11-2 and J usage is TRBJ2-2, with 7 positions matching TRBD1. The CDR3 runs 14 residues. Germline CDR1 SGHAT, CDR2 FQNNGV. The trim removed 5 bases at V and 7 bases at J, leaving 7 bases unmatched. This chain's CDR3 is CASSPSRGNGELFF. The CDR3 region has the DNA TGTGCCAGCAGCCCAAGCAGGGGGAACGGGGAGCTGTTTTTT.

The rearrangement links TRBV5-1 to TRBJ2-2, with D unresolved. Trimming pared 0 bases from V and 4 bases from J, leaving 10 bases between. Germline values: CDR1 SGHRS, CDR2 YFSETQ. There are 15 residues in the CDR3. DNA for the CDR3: TGCGCCAGCAGCTTGGCCGGCCTATTCACCGGGGAGCTGTTTTTT. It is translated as CASSLAGLFTGELFF.

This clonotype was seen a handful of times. The CDR3: CASNAGQSTDTQYF. The CDR3 DNA follows: TGTGCCAGCAATGCGGGGCAAAGCACAGATACGCAGTATTTT. The gene calls are TRBV9 and TRBJ2-3; a weak D match, TRBD2 (6 bases). The CDR3 is 14 residues long. Germline loops: CDR1 SGDLS, CDR2 YYNGEE. V was cut by 6 bases and J by 0 bases, with 11 bases left in between.

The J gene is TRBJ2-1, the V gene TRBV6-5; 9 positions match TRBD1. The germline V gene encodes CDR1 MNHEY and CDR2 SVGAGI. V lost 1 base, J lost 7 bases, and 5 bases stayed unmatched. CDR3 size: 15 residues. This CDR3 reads CASSYWTGAINEQFF. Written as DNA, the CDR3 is TGTGCCAGCAGTTACTGGACAGGGGCAATAAATGAGCAGTTCTTC.

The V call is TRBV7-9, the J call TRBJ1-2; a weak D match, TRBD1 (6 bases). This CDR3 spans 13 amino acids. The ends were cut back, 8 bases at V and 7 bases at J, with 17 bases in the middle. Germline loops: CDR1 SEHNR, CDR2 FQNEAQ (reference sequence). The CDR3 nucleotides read TGTGCCAGCCAGGGGACCCCATCACCTGGCTACACCTTC. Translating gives CASQGTPSPGYTF.

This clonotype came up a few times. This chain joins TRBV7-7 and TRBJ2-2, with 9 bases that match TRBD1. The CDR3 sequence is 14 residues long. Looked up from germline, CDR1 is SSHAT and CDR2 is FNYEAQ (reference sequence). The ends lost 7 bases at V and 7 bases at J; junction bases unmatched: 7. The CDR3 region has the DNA TGTGCCAGCACCCAGGACAGGGGCGACGGGGAGCTGTTTTTT. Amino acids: CASTQDRGDGELFF.

CDR3 in DNA: TGTGCCAGCAGGACCCGACTAGCGGGGGCCCCCCTAGAGACCCAGTACTTC. As protein: CASRTRLAGAPLETQYF. The gene calls are TRBV28 and TRBJ2-5; TRBD2 matches at 12 bases. Germline CDR1 and CDR2: MDHEN and SYDVKM. The CDR3 loop spans 17 amino acids. V shed 6 bases and J 4 bases; nucleotides not matched to a gene: 12.